Included here is one T cell receptor (beta chain) sequence, with context. The target antigen is unknown. This sample is drawn from a study of CD8 T cells in ankylosing spondylitis. The study, taken as a whole, reports: There was a TCR beta motif, made of several highly homologous variants, that appeared characteristic of ankylosing spondylitis blood. Disease-associated clonotypes exhibited CD8+ identity and were relatively infrequent in peripheral blood.

The V end was cut by 6 bases, the J end by 2 bases, with 11 bases between. There are 13 residues in the CDR3. TCRdb analysed the 5' RACE reads with MiXCR anew, one entry per CDR3 protein. The table has over 700,000 distinct CDR3 sequences, around 20% seen once. Material for sequencing was blood, either unsorted or a sorted T cell fraction (not recorded which). The chain employs TRBV12-3 or TRBV12-4 and TRBJ2-7, with D unresolved. This receptor was obtained from a male donor with ankylosing spondylitis. In DNA form, the CDR3 reads TGTGCCAGCAGCACGGACGGTACCTACGAGCAGTACTTC. It translates to CASSTDGTYEQYF.